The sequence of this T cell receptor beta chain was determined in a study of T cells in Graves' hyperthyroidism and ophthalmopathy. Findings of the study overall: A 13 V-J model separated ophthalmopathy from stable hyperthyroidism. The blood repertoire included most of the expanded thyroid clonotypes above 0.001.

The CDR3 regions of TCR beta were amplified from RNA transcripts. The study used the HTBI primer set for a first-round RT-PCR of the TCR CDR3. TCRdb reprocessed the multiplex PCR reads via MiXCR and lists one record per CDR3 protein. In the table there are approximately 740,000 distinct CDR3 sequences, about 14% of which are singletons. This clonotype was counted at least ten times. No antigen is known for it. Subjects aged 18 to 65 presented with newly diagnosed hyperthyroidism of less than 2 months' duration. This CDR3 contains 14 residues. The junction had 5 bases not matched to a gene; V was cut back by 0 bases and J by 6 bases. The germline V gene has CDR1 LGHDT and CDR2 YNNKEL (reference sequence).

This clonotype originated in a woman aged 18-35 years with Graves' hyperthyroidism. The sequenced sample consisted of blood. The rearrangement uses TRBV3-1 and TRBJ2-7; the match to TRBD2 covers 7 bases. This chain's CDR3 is CASSQDSASGEQYF. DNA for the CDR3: TGTGCCAGCAGCCAAGATTCGGCTAGCGGCGAGCAGTACTTC.